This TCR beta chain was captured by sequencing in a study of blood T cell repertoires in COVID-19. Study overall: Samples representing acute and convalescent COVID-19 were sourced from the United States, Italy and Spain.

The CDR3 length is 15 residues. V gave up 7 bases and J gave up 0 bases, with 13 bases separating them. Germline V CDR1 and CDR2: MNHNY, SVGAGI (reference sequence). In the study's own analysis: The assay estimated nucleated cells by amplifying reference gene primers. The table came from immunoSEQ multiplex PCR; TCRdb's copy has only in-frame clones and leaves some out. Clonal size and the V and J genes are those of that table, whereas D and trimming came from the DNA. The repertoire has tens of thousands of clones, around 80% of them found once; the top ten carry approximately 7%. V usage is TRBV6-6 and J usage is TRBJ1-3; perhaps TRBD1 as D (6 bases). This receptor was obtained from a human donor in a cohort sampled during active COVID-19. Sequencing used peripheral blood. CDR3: CASTLGQTSGNTIYF. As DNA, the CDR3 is TGTGCCAGCACCTTAGGACAGACCTCTGGAAACACCATATATTTT.